The sample holds a few counts of the clone carrying this T cell receptor beta chain. The CDR3 spans 15 residues. Germline trimming cut 1 base from V and 3 bases from J; bases unmatched to any gene: 4. Germline V gene lookup returns CDR1 LGHDT and CDR2 YNNKEL (reference sequence). It was with a sample-barcoded 5' primer and a J-beta primer mix that a second PCR of roughly 7 to 12 cycles was run. Via MiXCR, TCRdb re-called the 5' RACE reads, giving one row per CDR3 protein. The sample has 1.5 million to 2 million distinct CDR3 sequences; around half are singletons. The source of the sample is a study of blood T cells in healthy people across ages.

The chain carries TRBV3-1 and TRBJ2-3, with 7 positions matching TRBD1. This sequence originates from a middle-aged woman in good health. The sample was blood. CDR3: CASSQGQGKTDTQYF. The CDR3 DNA reads as TGTGCCAGCAGCCAAGGACAGGGAAAGACAGATACGCAGTATTTT.